Sequencing of this T cell receptor (beta chain) was carried out in a study of T-cell reconstitution after alpha-beta-depleted transplantation in children. Unique molecular identifiers tagged the TCRbeta library. TCRdb redid the calling of the PCR reads with MiXCR, one entry per CDR3 protein. The sample has around 680,000 distinct CDR3 sequences; around 17% are singletons. V lost 4 bases to trimming and J lost 1 base, with 10 bases between them. Germline-derived CDR1 and CDR2 are SGHVS and FQNEAQ. The CDR3 is made up of 15 amino acids. The receptor was derived from a human donor who donated a stem cell graft to a child with acute myeloid leukemia. The V call is TRBV7-8, the J call TRBJ2-2; D possibly uses TRBD1 or TRBD2 (5 bases each). Material: PBMCs from the stem cell graft donor, obtained from the stem cell graft. Here the CDR3 DNA reads TGTGCCAGCAGCTCGGGACGGATGAACACCGGGGAGCTGTTTTTT. It yields the protein CASSSGRMNTGELFF.